The present T cell receptor (beta chain) was sequenced within a study of cytomegalovirus exposure and HLA in healthy donors. Germline V gene sequence: CDR1 MNHEY, CDR2 SMNVEV (reference sequence). The CDR3 is 15 amino acids. V was cut by 10 bases and J by 0 bases, with 15 bases left in between. PCR employed 60 Vbeta and 13 Jbeta primers. The protocol was immunoSEQ multiplex PCR, while the TCRdb copy is restricted to in-frame clones and leaves out a portion. The top ten hold 2% to 2.5% of the sample, which has under 200,000 clones, just over 75% seen once. The material sequenced was PBMCs. The receptor was isolated from a woman aged 30 to 39 in good health and CMV-seropositive. V is TRBV27 and J is TRBJ2-2; D is perhaps TRBD2 (6 bases). The CDR3 sequence is CATARWGANTGELFF. The CDR3 DNA is TGTGCCACCGCGAGGTGGGGGGCGAACACCGGGGAGCTGTTTTTT.